This TCR beta chain was captured in a study of blood T cells in healthy people across ages. The CDR3 extends over 15 amino acids. Germline V lookup: CDR1 MNHEY, CDR2 SVGEGT. The V and J ends lost 7 bases and 2 bases respectively, with 15 bases between them. A J-beta primer mix and a sample-barcoded 5' primer were used in a second PCR of about 6 to 12 cycles. Researchers report that a template-switch adaptor with 12 random nucleotides tagged each cDNA molecule. TCRdb recomputed calls from the 5' RACE reads with MiXCR, one row per CDR3 protein. The sample includes approximately 810,000 distinct CDR3 sequences, about 28% of them seen just once. This clonotype was detected ten times or more.

Material: blood. The TCR was taken from a woman older than 75 in good health. The J gene is TRBJ1-5, the V gene TRBV6-2 or TRBV6-3, with a possible D match to TRBD1 (6 bases). CDR3: CASTPRGSGNQPQHF. For the CDR3, the DNA is TGTGCCAGCACCCCAAGGGGGTCGGGCAATCAGCCCCAGCATTTT.